The 28 T cell receptor beta chains presented below share a single source sample, sequenced in a study of T cells in Graves' hyperthyroidism and ophthalmopathy. Authors of the study amplified TCR beta CDR3 regions from RNA transcripts. The HTBI primer set served for first-round RT-PCR of the TCR CDR3. MiXCR, applied by TCRdb to the multiplex PCR reads, yields one record per CDR3 protein. The sample gives 500,000 to 750,000 distinct CDR3 sequences, under 60% of which show up once; around 8% is in the top ten. The sequenced sample consisted of peripheral blood or thyroid tissue (not recorded which). Every receptor here comes from a woman younger than 30 with Graves' hyperthyroidism.

This clonotype was seen many times. This rearrangement joins TRBV14 to TRBJ1-1; 7 nucleotides align to TRBD1. V was clipped by 2 bases and J by 1 base; unmatched bases: 1. Germline CDR1 and CDR2: SGHDN and FVKESK. The CDR3 loop spans 14 amino acids. The CDR3 DNA reads TGTGCCAGCAGCCAAAACAGGGGGAACACTGAAGCTTTCTTT. It specifies CASSQNRGNTEAFF.

V gene TRBV20-1 combines with J gene TRBJ1-6; D possibly corresponds to TRBD1 (5 bases). This CDR3 has 15 residues. Trimming shortened V by 6 bases and J by 2 bases, and 14 bases separated the two germline ends. CDR1 and CDR2 (germline): DFQATT, SNEGSKA (reference sequence). Here the CDR3 DNA reads TGCAGTGCCACCGGGGCGCGGACCTATAATTCACCCCTCCACTTT. Translating it yields CSATGARTYNSPLHF.

This clonotype was recorded a few times. The chain couples TRBV2 to TRBJ2-7; D perhaps matches TRBD1 (6 bases). From germline, CDR1 is SNHLY and CDR2 FYNNEI. The CDR3 totals 15 residues. V was cut by 4 bases and J by 0 bases, with 13 bases left in between. The CDR3 region is CASSAPGTPSYEQYF. The CDR3 nucleotides are TGTGCCAGCAGTGCCCCCGGGACACCCTCCTACGAGCAGTACTTC.

The sample holds many counts of this clonotype. The chain is built from TRBV10-3 and TRBJ1-1; TRBD1 aligns across 8 bases. The V gene's germline CDR1 is ENHRY and CDR2 SYGVKD. The CDR3 is 14 residues long. V lost 7 bases and J lost 10; bases outside the gene matches: 14. The CDR3 reads CAITSYETGGAAFF. CDR3 sequence (DNA): TGTGCCATCACCTCCTACGAAACAGGGGGGGCAGCTTTCTTT.

V is TRBV30 and J is TRBJ2-7; 8 nucleotides agree with TRBD1. The CDR3 covers 14 residues. Germline V CDR1 and CDR2: GTSNPN, SVGIG (reference sequence). Germline trimming cut 3 bases from V and 4 bases from J; bases unmatched to any gene: 8. The CDR3 reads CAWSGGTGSYEQYF. In nucleotides, the CDR3 is TGTGCCTGGAGCGGCGGGACAGGAAGTTACGAGCAGTACTTC.

V and J are TRBV20-1 and TRBJ1-5; possible D gene TRBD1, 6 bases. The germline V gene encodes CDR1 DFQATT and CDR2 SNEGSKA (reference sequence). The CDR3 is made up of 14 amino acids. V lost 3 bases to trimming and J lost 0 bases, with 9 bases between them. CDR3 protein: CSAREDSSNQPQHF. In nucleotides, the CDR3 is TGCAGTGCTAGGGAGGACAGTAGCAATCAGCCCCAGCATTTT.

This rearrangement joins TRBV2 to TRBJ2-5; possible D gene TRBD2, 5 bases. The CDR3 totals 14 residues. Germline V gives CDR1 SNHLY, CDR2 FYNNEI. V was trimmed by 0 bases and J by 4 bases, leaving 9 bases between them. The CDR3 DNA sequence: TGTGCCAGCAGTGAAGCTCTAGCTGTAGAGACCCAGTACTTC. Its protein product is CASSEALAVETQYF.

This chain uses TRBV20-1 with TRBJ2-7, with 10 bases fitting TRBD1. This CDR3 spans 14 amino acids. The J segment lost 2 bases and the V segment lost 1 base, leaving 2 bases of the junction unmatched. The germline V gene has CDR1 DFQATT and CDR2 SNEGSKA (reference sequence). CDR3 in amino acids: CSARGDRGPYEQYF. CDR3 DNA: TGCAGTGCTAGAGGGGACAGGGGACCCTACGAGCAGTACTTC.

The J gene is TRBJ2-7, the V gene TRBV29-1; TRBD2 matches 10 bases. Per germline, CDR1 SQVTM and CDR2 ANQGSEA. The CDR3 is 12 residues long. The junction had 5 bases not matched to a gene; V was cut back by 5 bases and J by 7 bases. Written as DNA, the CDR3 is TGCAGCGTTAACCTAGCGGGAGAGGAGCAGTACTTC. Translated: CSVNLAGEEQYF.

At least ten counts were recorded for this clonotype. J is TRBJ2-7 and V is TRBV4-1; a possible D gene is TRBD1 (6 bases). The CDR3 extends over 13 amino acids. Per germline, CDR1 MGHRA and CDR2 YSYEKL. Trimming took off 6 bases at V and 6 bases at J, with 15 bases between the two ends. The CDR3 is CASSGQGISEQYF. CDR3 in DNA: TGCGCCAGCAGTGGGCAGGGGATCTCCGAGCAGTACTTC.

The chain has TRBV2 and TRBJ1-2; 8 nucleotides line up with TRBD1. From germline, CDR1 is SNHLY and CDR2 FYNNEI. V shed 1 base and J 13 bases; nucleotides not matched to a gene: 2. The CDR3 is 11 residues long. CDR3 coding DNA: TGTGCCAGCAGTGAAGGGACAGGGTTCACCTTC. Its translation is CASSEGTGFTF.

This clonotype was counted ten times or more. The chain is built from TRBV20-1 and TRBJ1-1; the D gene is possibly TRBD1 (5 bases). CDR1 and CDR2 from the germline V gene are DFQATT and SNEGSKA (reference sequence). Trimming took off 3 bases at V and 3 bases at J, with 8 bases between the two ends. The CDR3 totals 12 residues. The CDR3 DNA sequence: TGCAGTGCTAGTCGACAGTACACTGAAGCTTTCTTT. This codes for CSASRQYTEAFF.

The rearrangement links TRBV20-1 to TRBJ1-4; tentative D call: TRBD1 (5 bases). Deletions cut 8 bases from V and 1 base from J, with 17 bases between. The CDR3 is made up of 15 amino acids. Germline V gives CDR1 DFQATT, CDR2 SNEGSKA (reference sequence). The CDR3 nucleotides read TGCAGTTCACAGCGGGAGAGGGGAACTAATGAAAAACTGTTTTTT. Its translation: CSSQRERGTNEKLFF.

The V call is TRBV29-1, the J call TRBJ1-1, with unresolved D. This CDR3 contains 12 residues. Germline CDR1 reads SQVTM; CDR2 reads ANQGSEA. The germline V and J ends were trimmed by 8 bases and 1 base, with 11 bases remaining between them. The CDR3 DNA follows: TGCAGCAGTTTATCACAGAACACTGAAGCTTTCTTT. It encodes CSSLSQNTEAFF.

There are many counts of this clonotype. This CDR3 reads CSASGQGADTGELFF. The CDR3 DNA reads TGCAGTGCTAGTGGACAGGGGGCGGACACCGGGGAGCTGTTTTTT. V and J are TRBV20-1 and TRBJ2-2; TRBD1 matches 11 bases. This CDR3 is 15 amino acids long. Losses at the gene ends were 3 bases for V and 3 bases for J; bases not matched to a gene: 3. In germline, CDR1 is DFQATT, CDR2 SNEGSKA (reference sequence).

In its sample, this clonotype was seen many times. The V and J genes are TRBV7-6 and TRBJ2-7, with D hard to call. Trimming stripped 6 bases from V and 6 bases from J, with 9 bases between. Per the germline V gene, CDR1 is SGHVS and CDR2 is FNYEAQ. This CDR3 spans 11 amino acids. In nucleotides, the CDR3 is TGTGCCAGCAGAGATCGGGTCGAGCAGTACTTC. This encodes CASRDRVEQYF.

About this clonotype: A read error may be the cause here, since a much bigger clone is one base away. This chain links TRBV5-4 with TRBJ1-3; D is undetermined. This CDR3 has 12 residues. Germline V CDR1 and CDR2: SGHNT, YYREEE (reference sequence). The CDR3 loop reads CASTDSVNTIYF. DNA for the CDR3: TGTGCCAGCACCGACTCTGTAAACACCATATATTTT.

The chain joins TRBV28 to TRBJ2-5; TRBD2 agrees at 8 bases. V lost 3 bases and J lost 4; bases outside the gene matches: 4. This CDR3 contains 14 residues. CDR1 and CDR2 (germline): MDHEN, SYDVKM. The CDR3 DNA follows: TGTGCCAGCAGTTTTCTGCTAGCGGGAGAGACCCAGTACTTC. Amino acid sequence: CASSFLLAGETQYF.

This clonotype has ten or more counts. The chain combines TRBV7-9 with TRBJ1-1, with 7 bases matching TRBD1. Germline CDR1 reads SEHNR; CDR2 reads FQNEAQ (reference sequence). The V gene end was trimmed by 5 bases and the J gene end by 6 bases; junction bases not matched to a gene: 6. The CDR3 loop spans 13 amino acids. Here the CDR3 reads CASSPTGRAEAFF. The CDR3 DNA sequence: TGTGCCAGCAGCCCGACAGGGAGGGCTGAAGCTTTCTTT.

Regarding this clonotype: In this CDR3 the conserved last residue, phenylalanine or tryptophan, is missing, so a read error is likely. The DNA is omitted, as the CDR3 cannot be located on it reliably, and the CDR3 follows TCRdb's listing. V and J are TRBV11-3 and TRBJ1-5. The length of the CDR3 is 8 amino acids, counting both ends. Germline CDR1 SGHNT, CDR2 YENEEA. CDR3 residues: CASSQQGL.

This clonotype has a count of ten or more. V and J are TRBV7-2 and TRBJ1-1; tentatively, D is TRBD1 (6 bases). The V end lost 2 bases, the J end lost 5 bases, and 12 bases lay between the germline ends. The germline V gene has CDR1 SGHTA and CDR2 FQGNSA. The CDR3 is made up of 14 amino acids. CDR3 in amino acids: CASSLSGGWTEAFF. The CDR3 DNA is TGTGCCAGCAGCTTATCTGGGGGCTGGACTGAAGCTTTCTTT. Variable domain in full (rest from reference TRBV7-2 and TRBJ1-1): GAGVSQSPSNKVTEKGKDVELRCDPISGHTALYWYRQSLGQGLEFLIYFQGNSAPDKSGLPSDRFSAERTGGSVSTLTIQRTQQEDSAVYLCASSLSGGWTEAFFGQGTRLTVV.

This clonotype was observed once. A much larger clone sits a single nucleotide away, making a read error possible. The chain's CDR3 is CATSRGAVTDTQYF. The CDR3 DNA reads as TGTGCCACCAGCAGAGGAGCGGTGACAGATACGCAGTATTTT. The V call is TRBV15, the J call TRBJ2-3; D is possibly TRBD2 (5 bases). V was shortened by 1 base and J by 3 bases, with 8 bases between the two germline ends. This CDR3 has 14 amino acids. Looked up from germline, CDR1 is LNHNV and CDR2 is YYDKDF (reference sequence).

The V call is TRBV20-1, the J call TRBJ2-5, with a tentative D call TRBD2 (6 bases). The CDR3 is 15 amino acids. Germline loops: CDR1 DFQATT, CDR2 SNEGSKA (reference sequence). Trimming stripped 3 bases from V and 3 bases from J, with 17 bases between. CDR3 in DNA: TGCAGTGCTAGCTCCGGGAGATTGCGGGAAGAGACCCAGTACTTC. This codes for CSASSGRLREETQYF.

This clonotype was recorded at least ten times. V gene TRBV7-2 combines with J gene TRBJ2-1; D not certain. The germline CDR1 and CDR2 sequences are SGHTA and FQGNSA. This CDR3 is built from 13 residues. V lost 1 base and J 5 bases, leaving 6 bases between the germline ends. In DNA, the CDR3 is TGTGCCAGCAGCTTAGGCCCAGACAATGAGCAGTTCTTC. This sequence encodes CASSLGPDNEQFF.

At least ten counts were recorded for this clonotype. This chain's CDR3 is CASSLAAGPIYGYTF. CDR3 bases: TGTGCCAGCAGCTTAGCCGCAGGTCCGATCTATGGCTACACCTTC. The chain links TRBV7-2 to TRBJ1-2; D is undetermined. Trimming took 0 bases from V and 4 from J, leaving 12 bases between them. Germline assignment: CDR1 SGHTA and CDR2 FQGNSA. The CDR3 spans 15 residues.

This clonotype was recorded many times. The genes are TRBV4-1 and TRBJ2-5; 9 bases align to TRBD2. Germline CDR1 MGHRA, CDR2 YSYEKL. CDR3 size: 19 residues. The junction had 18 bases not matched to a gene; V was cut back by 2 bases and J by 5 bases. The CDR3 DNA is TGCGCCAGCAGCCAATTGGCTAGGAGCGGGAGGTCTCAGGGGGAGACCCAGTACTTC. Translation gives CASSQLARSGRSQGETQYF.

The chain combines TRBV7-9 with TRBJ1-5; 7 nucleotides match TRBD1. CDR1 and CDR2 (germline): SEHNR, FQNEAQ (reference sequence). The CDR3 consists of 15 residues. Germline trimming cut 5 bases from V and 4 bases from J; bases unmatched to any gene: 8. CDR3 in DNA: TGTGCCAGCAGCCCCCCTGGACAGGCTAATCAGCCCCAGCATTTT. Translated, it gives CASSPPGQANQPQHF. Full variable domain (missing parts from reference TRBV7-9 and TRBJ1-5): DTGVSQNPRHKITKRGQNVTFRCDPISEHNRLYWYRQTLGQGPEFLTYFQNEAQLEKSRLLSDRFSAERPKGSFSTLEIQRTEQGDSAMYLCASSPPGQANQPQHFGDGTRLSIL.

The chain combines TRBV19 with TRBJ2-2; D unresolved. Between the trimmed V and J ends, which lost 2 bases and 9 bases, there was a span of 10 bases. The CDR3 sequence is 13 residues long. Germline CDR1 is LNHDA and CDR2 is SQIVND (reference sequence). The CDR3 here is CASSISGRRELFF. The CDR3 coding sequence is TGTGCCAGTAGTATAAGTGGTCGACGGGAGCTGTTTTTT. The full variable domain, its missing parts supplied by reference TRBV19 and TRBJ2-2, is DGGITQSPKYLFRKEGQNVTLSCEQNLNHDAMYWYRQDPGQGLRLIYYSQIVNDFQKGDIAEGYSVSREKKESFPLTVTSAQKNPTAFYLCASSISGRRELFFGEGSRLTVL.